This T cell receptor (beta chain) was profiled in a study of cytomegalovirus exposure and HLA in healthy donors. Study-level points and caveats: A cluster of highly shared sequence variants was likely a sequencing artifact.

Regarding this clone: Its antigen remains unknown.

With V trimmed by 2 bases and J by 5 bases, 6 bases remained unmatched. Germline values: CDR1 SGHTA, CDR2 FQGTGA. The CDR3 totals 15 residues. The PCR used 60 Vbeta and 13 Jbeta primers. The data were produced by immunoSEQ multiplex PCR, yet TCRdb's version contains in-frame clones alone and is incomplete. There are about 94,000 clones in the sample; 75% to 80% occur only once, and roughly 3.8% lies in the top ten. Source material: PBMCs. The origin of this receptor is a woman aged 40-49 years in good health and CMV-seronegative. The J gene is TRBJ2-5, the V gene TRBV7-3; TRBD1 aligns across 9 bases. CDR3 amino acids: CASSLDRGGSETQYF. CDR3 in DNA: TGTGCCAGCAGCTTAGACAGGGGGGGGAGTGAGACCCAGTACTTC.